This T cell receptor (beta chain) appears in the sequencing data of a study of T cell repertoires in cytomegalovirus infection. TCRdb reanalysed the reads using MiXCR and keeps one entry per CDR3 protein. The sample has around 320,000 distinct CDR3 sequences; more than 8% are singletons. This CDR3 spans 17 amino acids. Trimming removed 0 bases from V and 7 bases from J; junction bases left unmatched: 12. Germline V lookup: CDR1 SGHTA, CDR2 FQGNSA. This clonotype was detected many times. The TCR sequence derives from a human donor in good health (CMV status not recorded). Some clones in this sample may be carry-over from other donors' samples. Sequencing used PBMCs. This chain connects TRBV7-2 to TRBJ2-1; TRBD2 matches at 7 bases. The CDR3 nucleotides are TGTGCCAGCAGCTTAGCGCCGAGCGGGACGGCCGGGAATGAGCAGTTCTTC. It encodes CASSLAPSGTAGNEQFF.